Presented here are 10 T cell receptor beta chains from one specimen sequenced in a study of shared clonotypes between healthy human individuals. The assay was immunoSEQ multiplex PCR, and TCRdb's table has in-frame clones only and misses some. The sample carries some 1,100,000 clones, 75% to 85% recorded once. Material: memory CD4+ T cells from PBMCs. Described subset: CD45RA-negative fraction. The receptor source for this set is a man between 18 and 35 years old in good health. Some clones in this sample may be carry-over from other donors' samples.

V usage is TRBV10-3 and J usage is TRBJ1-1; D gene uncertain. The germline CDR1 and CDR2 sequences are ENHRY and SYGVKD. V was trimmed by 2 bases and J by 6 bases, leaving 10 bases between them. The CDR3 sequence is 13 residues long. CDR3 sequence reads: CAISEQAAPEAFF. The CDR3 region has the DNA TGTGCCATCAGTGAGCAGGCGGCACCTGAAGCTTTCTTT.

The chain has TRBV6-5 and TRBJ1-1, with TRBD1 as a possible D gene (5 bases). The CDR3 is 13 amino acids. The V and J ends lost 5 bases and 2 bases respectively, with 9 bases between them. Germline values: CDR1 MNHEY, CDR2 SVGAGI. The CDR3 region has the DNA TGTGCCAGCAGTGGCAGGGAAAACACTGAAGCTTTCTTT. Residues: CASSGRENTEAFF.

CDR3 residues: CASSDDRLDGYTF. The CDR3 nucleotides read TGTGCCAGCAGTGACGATCGACTGGATGGCTACACCTTC. The J gene is TRBJ1-2, the V gene TRBV2, with unresolved D. Germline assignment: CDR1 SNHLY and CDR2 FYNNEI. The germline V and J ends were trimmed by 3 bases and 6 bases, with 11 bases remaining between them. This CDR3 region has 13 residues. The whole variable domain, remainder taken from reference TRBV2 and TRBJ1-2, is EPEVTQTPSHQVTQMGQEVILRCVPISNHLYFYWYRQILGQKVEFLVSFYNNEISEKSEIFDDQFSVERPDGSNFTLKIRSTKLEDSAMYFCASSDDRLDGYTFGSGTRLTVV.

The V and J genes are TRBV5-4 and TRBJ2-1; D unclear. This CDR3 spans 17 amino acids. Trimming shortened V by 6 bases and J by 2 bases, and 21 bases separated the two germline ends. The germline V gene encodes CDR1 SGHNT and CDR2 YYREEE (reference sequence). In DNA, the CDR3 is TGTGCCAGCACCCAAGGAATTCATGTCGCAGCCTACAATGAGCAGTTCTTC. Its protein product is CASTQGIHVAAYNEQFF. The whole variable domain, remainder taken from reference TRBV5-4 and TRBJ2-1, is ETGVTQSPTHLIKTRGQQVTLRCSSQSGHNTVSWYQQALGQGPQFIFQYYREEENGRGNFPPRFSGLQFPNYSSELNVNALELDDSALYLCASTQGIHVAAYNEQFFGPGTRLTVL.

The chain combines TRBV7-9 with TRBJ1-3; D is perhaps TRBD1 (6 bases). V shed 5 bases and J shed 5 bases, with 19 bases lying between them. Germline CDR1 and CDR2: SEHNR and FQNEAQ (reference sequence). The length of the CDR3 is 16 residues. The CDR3 DNA reads TGTGCCAGCAGCCCAAGGGGGGGGATCGGTAGAAACACCATATATTTT. This sequence encodes CASSPRGGIGRNTIYF.

The chain couples TRBV19 to TRBJ2-5, with unresolved D. V gave up 8 bases and J gave up 5 bases, with 9 bases separating them. Germline CDR1 LNHDA, CDR2 SQIVND (reference sequence). The CDR3 length is 11 residues. CDR3 protein: CASSNTETQYF. The CDR3 DNA reads as TGTGCCAGTTCGAATACGGAGACCCAGTACTTC.

The chain employs TRBV5-4 and TRBJ1-1; D is undetermined. The CDR3 is 15 amino acids. The V end lost 4 bases, the J end lost 5 bases, and 18 bases lay between the germline ends. CDR1 and CDR2 from the germline V gene are SGHNT and YYREEE (reference sequence). The CDR3 DNA sequence: TGTGCCAGCAGCCAGGACGGGTGGGGAGGGACTGAAGCTTTCTTT. Residues: CASSQDGWGGTEAFF.

This clone showed up just once. The CDR3: CASSEFRDRSYEQYF. For the CDR3, the DNA is TGCGCCAGCAGCGAATTCCGGGACAGAAGCTACGAGCAGTACTTC. The chain uses TRBV4-3 and TRBJ2-7; the match to TRBD1 covers 7 bases. The CDR3 length is 15 residues. Germline trimming cut 5 bases from V and 3 bases from J; bases unmatched to any gene: 10. Germline CDR1 LGHNA, CDR2 YSLEER.

In nucleotides, the CDR3 is TGCGCCAGCAGCTTGGCCCCCCAGGGTTCCGAGCAGTACTTC. This translates into CASSLAPQGSEQYF. The V gene is TRBV5-1, the J gene TRBJ2-7; D is perhaps TRBD1 (5 bases). V dropped 0 bases and J dropped 6 bases, with 13 bases sitting between them. Germline loops: CDR1 SGHRS, CDR2 YFSETQ. The CDR3 sequence is 14 residues long.

V gene TRBV4-2 combines with J gene TRBJ2-5, with 10 bases lining up with TRBD2. Germline V CDR1 and CDR2: LGHNA, YNFKEQ. The CDR3 consists of 17 residues. The V segment lost 0 bases and the J segment 5 bases; nucleotides outside the gene matches: 9. CDR3 bases: TGTGCCAGCAGCCAAGACCAGCGGGAGGGGGGCTGGGAGACCCAGTACTTC. Encoded protein: CASSQDQREGGWETQYF.